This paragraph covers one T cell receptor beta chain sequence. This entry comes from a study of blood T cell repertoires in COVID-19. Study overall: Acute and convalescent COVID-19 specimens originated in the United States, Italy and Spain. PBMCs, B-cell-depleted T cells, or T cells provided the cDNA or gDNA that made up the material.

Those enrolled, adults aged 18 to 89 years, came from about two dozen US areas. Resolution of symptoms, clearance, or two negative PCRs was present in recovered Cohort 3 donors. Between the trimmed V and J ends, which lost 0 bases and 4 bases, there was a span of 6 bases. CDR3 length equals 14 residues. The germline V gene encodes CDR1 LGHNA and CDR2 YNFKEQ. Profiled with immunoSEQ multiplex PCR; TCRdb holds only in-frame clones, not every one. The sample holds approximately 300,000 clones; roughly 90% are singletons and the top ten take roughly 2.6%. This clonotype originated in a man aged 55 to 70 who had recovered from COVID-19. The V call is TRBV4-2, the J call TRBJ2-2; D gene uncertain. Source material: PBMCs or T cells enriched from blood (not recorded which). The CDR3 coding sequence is TGTGCCAGCAGCCAAGAAAGCGTCACCGGGGAGCTGTTTTTT. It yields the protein CASSQESVTGELFF.